This TCR beta chain derives from a study of shared clonotypes between healthy human individuals. Study-wide results and limits: Rarefaction revealed incomplete sorted-subset sequencing despite large depth. Memory subsets generally showed smaller estimated richness than naive subsets did.

The CDR3 length is 15 residues. CDR1 is MNHEY, CDR2 SMNVEV, per germline (reference sequence). The V and J ends lost 4 bases and 0 bases respectively, with 10 bases between them. As concerns this clone: Its cognate antigen is unknown.

TCRdb's table, derived via immunoSEQ multiplex PCR, lists solely in-frame clones and lacks some. This sample yields 550,000 to 750,000 clones, of which roughly 96% are seen a single time; over 0.09% belongs to the top ten. Positive CCR7 selection of CD45RO-negative cells yielded the naive CD8 cells, and terminally differentiated effector memory CD45RA+ cells were excluded. Sequenced sample: naive CD8+ T cells sorted from blood. The chain links TRBV27 to TRBJ1-5, with D perhaps matching TRBD1 (6 bases). The sequence came from a woman in her 30s in good health. CDR3 sequence reads: CASSSGQTSNQPQHF. The CDR3 coding sequence is TGTGCCAGCAGTTCCGGACAGACTAGCAATCAGCCCCAGCATTTT.